This entry lists 23 T cell receptor beta chains sequenced from one sample in a study of persistence of HIV-infected CD4 T cells. Stimulation used 10 ug/mL lysate from CMV-infected fibroblasts. CD4+ T cells upregulating both CD40 ligand and CD69 were sorted as responding cells. These receptors are not linked to any known antigen. This was the immunoSEQ version 4 assay in survey mode. Clones were read by immunoSEQ multiplex PCR, and TCRdb kept only the in-frame ones, dropping some. The profile covers over 15,000 clones, with less than 65% appearing a single time and about 8% taken by the ten largest. Specimen: CD4+ T cells sorted from PBMCs after approximately 19-hour stimulation, collected from a patient who received antiretroviral therapy. All receptors derive from an adult woman with HIV who was CMV-seropositive.

This clone appeared a few times. The chain combines TRBV7-9 with TRBJ2-2; D may be TRBD1 or TRBD2 (5 bases each). Germline assignment: CDR1 SEHNR and CDR2 FQNEAQ (reference sequence). The germline V and J ends were trimmed by 5 bases and 0 bases, with 10 bases remaining between them. The CDR3 has 15 amino acids. CDR3 sequence (DNA): TGTGCCAGCAGCGTGGGGGTGGCGAACACCGGGGAGCTGTTTTTT. Protein product: CASSVGVANTGELFF. The full variable domain, completed using reference TRBV7-9 and TRBJ2-2, is DTGVSQNPRHKITKRGQNVTFRCDPISEHNRLYWYRQTLGQGPEFLTYFQNEAQLEKSRLLSDRFSAERPKGSFSTLEIQRTEQGDSAMYLCASSVGVANTGELFFGEGSRLTVL.

The genes are TRBV7-9 and TRBJ1-6; 7 nucleotides line up with TRBD1. The CDR3 loop spans 17 amino acids. V lost 0 bases, J lost 5 bases, and 7 bases stayed unmatched. Germline V CDR1 and CDR2: SEHNR, FQNEAQ (reference sequence). CDR3 in DNA: TGTGCCAGCAGCTTAGCAACACTTCAGGGGGATAATTCACCCCTCCACTTT. Translating gives CASSLATLQGDNSPLHF.

The V gene is TRBV20-1, the J gene TRBJ1-4; perhaps TRBD1 as D (5 bases). V dropped 3 bases and J dropped 2 bases, with 16 bases sitting between them. The CDR3 length is 16 residues. The germline gives CDR1 DFQATT, CDR2 SNEGSKA (reference sequence). Here the CDR3 DNA reads TGCAGTGCTAGTGGTGGGGGGGACCCTACTAATGAAAAACTGTTTTTT. Translating gives CSASGGGDPTNEKLFF.

The chain uses TRBV5-1 and TRBJ2-1; 9 bases are shared with TRBD2. V lost 2 bases to trimming and J lost 3 bases; unmatched junction nucleotides: 6. The CDR3 is 16 residues long. Germline CDR1 SGHRS, CDR2 YFSETQ. The CDR3 is CASSFLAGAYYNEQFF. The CDR3 DNA reads TGCGCCAGCAGCTTCTTAGCGGGGGCCTACTACAATGAGCAGTTCTTC.

Concerning this clone: Other DNA sequences from this sample encode an identical CDR3 as well. V and J are TRBV3-1 (or the pseudogene TRBV3-2) and TRBJ2-3, with 11 nucleotides matching TRBD2. Germline V gene sequence: CDR1 LGHDT, CDR2 YNNKEL (reference sequence). Germline trimming cut 4 bases from V and 2 bases from J; bases unmatched to any gene: 5. The CDR3 is made up of 16 amino acids. The CDR3 reads CASSPRLAGNTDTQYF. CDR3 coding DNA: TGTGCCAGCAGCCCAAGACTAGCGGGGAACACAGATACGCAGTATTTT.

This clone showed up just a few times. The V call is TRBV10-2, the J call TRBJ1-3; TRBD1 matches 7 bases. The length of the CDR3 is 16 residues. From germline, CDR1 is WSHSY and CDR2 SAAADI. V shed 8 bases, J shed 2 bases, and the junction held 12 bases outside the gene matches. Written as DNA, the CDR3 is TGCGCCAGCCGAGGATGGACAGGAAAAACTGGAAACACCATATATTTT. Its translation: CASRGWTGKTGNTIYF.

This clone has just a few counts. In DNA form, the CDR3 reads TGTGCCAGCAGTTGGGACAGGGCTACTTCACCCCTCCACTTT. Translated, it gives CASSWDRATSPLHF. This chain connects TRBV6-5 to TRBJ1-6, with 9 bases lining up with TRBD1. CDR1 is MNHEY and CDR2 is SVGAGI in the germline V gene. V was pared by 4 bases and J by 9 bases, with 4 bases of the junction left unmatched. The CDR3 is 14 amino acids.

The rearrangement links TRBV18 to TRBJ1-5; D is undetermined. The CDR3 sequence is 13 residues long. Germline CDR1 is KGHSH and CDR2 is LQKENI. V was trimmed by 3 bases and J by 4 bases, leaving 7 bases between them. In DNA, the CDR3 is TGTGCCAGCTCACCGACCCCAAATCAGCCCCAGCATTTT. It specifies CASSPTPNQPQHF.

The sample holds a few counts of this clone. The genes are TRBV19 and TRBJ1-2, with 7 bases that match TRBD1. Germline V CDR1 and CDR2: LNHDA, SQIVND (reference sequence). The CDR3 contains 14 residues. V lost 3 bases and J lost 5; bases outside the gene matches: 6. The CDR3 here is CASSMAGQPYGYTF. The CDR3 nucleotides read TGTGCCAGTAGTATGGCGGGACAGCCGTATGGCTACACCTTC.

The V and J genes are TRBV5-4 and TRBJ2-2; D might be TRBD1 (6 bases). The V and J ends lost 4 bases and 5 bases respectively, with 12 bases between them. Germline V lookup: CDR1 SGHNT, CDR2 YYREEE (reference sequence). This CDR3 has 14 amino acids. The CDR3 reads CASSTPTGTGELFF. The CDR3 DNA follows: TGTGCCAGCAGCACCCCTACAGGGACCGGGGAGCTGTTTTTT. The full variable domain, rest sourced from reference TRBV5-4 and TRBJ2-2, is ETGVTQSPTHLIKTRGQQVTLRCSSQSGHNTVSWYQQALGQGPQFIFQYYREEENGRGNFPPRFSGLQFPNYSSELNVNALELDDSALYLCASSTPTGTGELFFGEGSRLTVL.

This clone is classed as medium-sized (0.01 to 0.1%). The chain is built from TRBV30 and TRBJ2-3; D not resolved. The CDR3 sequence is 13 residues long. Trimming removed 0 bases at V and 2 bases at J, with 6 bases between. The germline V gene has CDR1 GTSNPN and CDR2 SVGIG (reference sequence). DNA for the CDR3: TGTGCCTGGAGTGTTGGCTCCACAGATACGCAGTATTTT. It translates to CAWSVGSTDTQYF.

The rearrangement uses TRBV2 and TRBJ2-5; tentative D call: TRBD1 (6 bases). The germline V gene has CDR1 SNHLY and CDR2 FYNNEI. There are 15 residues in the CDR3. The V and J ends lost 2 bases and 8 bases respectively, with 18 bases between them. The CDR3 region has the DNA TGTGCCAGCAGTGAATCCATGACAGGAGCAAGCACCCAGTACTTC. Amino acid sequence: CASSESMTGASTQYF. The full variable domain, rest sourced from reference TRBV2 and TRBJ2-5, is EPEVTQTPSHQVTQMGQEVILRCVPISNHLYFYWYRQILGQKVEFLVSFYNNEISEKSEIFDDQFSVERPDGSNFTLKIRSTKLEDSAMYFCASSESMTGASTQYFGPGTRLLVL.

This clone was seen just once. The chain recombines TRBV10-3 with TRBJ1-2; D is ambiguous. V was clipped by 0 bases and J by 6 bases, with 14 bases between them. From germline, CDR1 is ENHRY and CDR2 SYGVKD. This CDR3 contains 15 residues. CDR3 nucleotides: TGTGCCATCAGTGAGTCGCACCCGTATACGGATGGCTACACCTTC. Protein product: CAISESHPYTDGYTF.

Details on this clone: Other DNA variants within this sample encode the same CDR3. The chain uses TRBV28 and TRBJ1-6; D is unclear. Germline assignment: CDR1 MDHEN and CDR2 SYDVKM. This CDR3 region has 13 residues. Between the trimmed V and J ends, which lost 2 bases and 5 bases, there was a span of 4 bases. CDR3 DNA: TGTGCCAGCAGTTTAAGGGATAATTCACCCCTCCACTTT. This translates into CASSLRDNSPLHF.

Note on this clone: Different DNA sequences within this sample yield the same CDR3. The DNA for the CDR3 is TGTGCCAGCAGTGAGGACCTGAATCAGCCCCAGCATTTT. Amino acid sequence: CASSEDLNQPQHF. The J gene is TRBJ1-5, the V gene TRBV2; D call uncertain. This CDR3 has 13 residues. The V gene lost 3 bases and the J gene lost 4 bases, with 7 bases spanning the gap. Germline assignment: CDR1 SNHLY and CDR2 FYNNEI.

This clone was seen once. J is TRBJ1-1 and V is TRBV6-2 or TRBV6-3; 7 nucleotides match TRBD1. Germline V lookup: CDR1 MNHEY, CDR2 SVGEGT. This CDR3 spans 14 amino acids. The J segment lost 6 bases and the V segment lost 4 bases, leaving 8 bases of the junction unmatched. The CDR3 sequence: CASSSTRQGAEAFF. CDR3 nucleotides: TGTGCCAGCAGTTCAACTCGACAGGGCGCTGAAGCTTTCTTT.

The chain is built from TRBV9 and TRBJ2-2, with 15 bases identical to TRBD2. V lost 4 bases and J lost 5; bases outside the gene matches: 6. The CDR3 is 17 residues long. Germline CDR1 and CDR2: SGDLS and YYNGEE. The CDR3 sequence is CASSRTSGGASTGELFF. The CDR3 DNA follows: TGTGCCAGCAGCAGGACTAGCGGGGGGGCTAGTACCGGGGAGCTGTTTTTT.

V is TRBV2 and J is TRBJ2-3; no definite D call. V shed 4 bases and J shed 11 bases, with 13 bases lying between them. The CDR3 runs 12 residues. In germline, CDR1 is SNHLY, CDR2 FYNNEI. Written as DNA, the CDR3 is TGTGCCAGCAGTGTGATCAGTCCTGGGCAGTATTTT. This sequence encodes CASSVISPGQYF. Based on the CDR3 plus reference TRBV2 and TRBJ2-3, the full variable domain is EPEVTQTPSHQVTQMGQEVILRCVPISNHLYFYWYRQILGQKVEFLVSFYNNEISEKSEIFDDQFSVERPDGSNFTLKIRSTKLEDSAMYFCASSVISPGQYFGPGTRLTVL.

The genes are TRBV5-1 and TRBJ1-6; 8 nucleotides align to TRBD1. V lost 4 bases and J lost 7; bases outside the gene matches: 7. CDR3 length equals 15 residues. Germline V gene lookup returns CDR1 SGHRS and CDR2 YFSETQ. DNA of the CDR3: TGCGCCAGCAGCCAAATGACAGGGGACAATTCACCCCTCCACTTT. Amino acids: CASSQMTGDNSPLHF.

This sequence joins TRBV6-1 and TRBJ1-6; D might be TRBD1 (6 bases). Trimming took 8 bases from V and 9 from J, leaving 20 bases between them. This CDR3 has 15 residues. The germline gives CDR1 MNHNS, CDR2 SASEGT. CDR3 amino acids: CASSILGQGSSPLHF. The CDR3 coding sequence is TGTGCCAGCTCTATTTTGGGGCAGGGGAGTTCACCCCTCCACTTT.

The CDR3 sequence is CASSTGTTNTEAFF. The CDR3 DNA is TGTGCCAGTAGTACCGGGACAACGAACACTGAAGCTTTCTTT. This sequence joins TRBV19 and TRBJ1-1, with D perhaps TRBD1 (6 bases). V shed 4 bases and J shed 1 base, with 10 bases lying between them. The CDR3 consists of 14 residues. The germline CDR1 and CDR2 sequences are LNHDA and SQIVND (reference sequence).

The chain is built from TRBV6-2 or TRBV6-3 and TRBJ2-7; a weak D match, TRBD1 (5 bases). The CDR3 has 13 amino acids. CDR1 is MNHEY, CDR2 SVGEGT, per germline. Trimming cost V 4 bases and J 6 bases, with 13 bases left between them. The CDR3 DNA reads TGTGCCAGCAGTTGGGGCGGAGAGGTCGAGCAGTACTTC. This codes for CASSWGGEVEQYF.

This chain links TRBV4-1 with TRBJ1-6, with 8 nucleotides matching TRBD1. Germline V gene sequence: CDR1 MGHRA, CDR2 YSYEKL. The CDR3 length is 16 residues. V shed 1 base, J shed 4 bases, and the junction held 3 bases outside the gene matches. The DNA for the CDR3 is TGCGCCAGCAGCCAAGTCGACAGGGGTTATAATTCACCCCTCCACTTT. This sequence encodes CASSQVDRGYNSPLHF.